This TCR beta chain is drawn from a study of tumor-infiltrating lymphocytes in primary liver carcinoma. The wider study: Measuring roughly 4.2 to 10 cm across, the tumors were staged as T1-T3 N0M0.

Synthesis of TCR beta cDNA was carried out from 450 to 650 ng total RNA with a constant-region primer. Researchers made the TCR beta libraries by running three nested multiplex PCR rounds with slightly modified ARM-PCR. The first two PCR rounds used TRBV1-TRBV30 primers with a Cbeta primer, nine to eleven cycles each. Using its own MiXCR run on the multiplex PCR reads, TCRdb lists one record per CDR3 protein. The sample lists more than 95,000 distinct CDR3 sequences, around 84% occurring once. The CDR3 runs 13 residues. The germline CDR1 and CDR2 sequences are MNHNS and SASEGT. Total RNA and DNA came together from about 21-30 mg of bulk tissue without cell sorting. Over 80% viable tumor cells were present in every tumor sample. Of note for this clonotype: A junction boundary mismatches the germline segment, possibly from a read error.

This receptor was obtained from a man in his forties with primary liver carcinoma and hepatitis B virus infection. The rearrangement links TRBV6-1 to TRBJ1-1; D is unresolved. The sample taken for sequencing was liver tumor tissue from sampling region 3. Regarding subset: tumor region T3, left-lateral pole. As DNA, the CDR3 is TGTGTCAGCAGTGAAGGTAGGAACACTGAAGCTTTCTTT. Its protein is CVSSEGRNTEAFF.